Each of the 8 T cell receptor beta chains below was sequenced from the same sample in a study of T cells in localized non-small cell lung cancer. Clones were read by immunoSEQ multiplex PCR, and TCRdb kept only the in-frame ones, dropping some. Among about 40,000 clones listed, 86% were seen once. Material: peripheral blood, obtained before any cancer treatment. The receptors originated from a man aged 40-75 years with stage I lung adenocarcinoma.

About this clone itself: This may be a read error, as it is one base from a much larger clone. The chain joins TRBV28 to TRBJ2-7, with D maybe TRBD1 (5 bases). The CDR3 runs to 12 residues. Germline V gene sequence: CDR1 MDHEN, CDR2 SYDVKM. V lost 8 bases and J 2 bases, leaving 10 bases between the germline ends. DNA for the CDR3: TGTGCCAGCGGTACAGGTCCCTACGAGCAGTACTTC. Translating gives CASGTGPYEQYF.

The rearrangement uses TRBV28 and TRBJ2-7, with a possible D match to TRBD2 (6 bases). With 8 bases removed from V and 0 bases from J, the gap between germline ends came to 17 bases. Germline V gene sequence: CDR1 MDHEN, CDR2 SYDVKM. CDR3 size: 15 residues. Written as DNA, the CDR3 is TGTGCCAGCGTCGCCACGATGGGGGGCTCCTACGAGCAGTACTTC. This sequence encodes CASVATMGGSYEQYF.

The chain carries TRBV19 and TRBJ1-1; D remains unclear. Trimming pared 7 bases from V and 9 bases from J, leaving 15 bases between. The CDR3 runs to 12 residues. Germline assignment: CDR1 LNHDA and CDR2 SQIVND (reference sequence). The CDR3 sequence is CASTPWEGQAFF. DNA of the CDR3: TGTGCCAGTACCCCTTGGGAAGGGCAAGCTTTCTTT. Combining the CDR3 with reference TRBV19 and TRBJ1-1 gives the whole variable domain DGGITQSPKYLFRKEGQNVTLSCEQNLNHDAMYWYRQDPGQGLRLIYYSQIVNDFQKGDIAEGYSVSREKKESFPLTVTSAQKNPTAFYLCASTPWEGQAFFGQGTRLTVV.

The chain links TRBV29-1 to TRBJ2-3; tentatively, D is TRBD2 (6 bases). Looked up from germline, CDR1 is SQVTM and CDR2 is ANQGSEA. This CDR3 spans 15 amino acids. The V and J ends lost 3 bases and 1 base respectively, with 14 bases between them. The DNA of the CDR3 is TGCAGCGTTGATCCGAGGGGACTGGGCACAGATACGCAGTATTTT. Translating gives CSVDPRGLGTDTQYF.

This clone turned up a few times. This CDR3 reads CASSEDSSYEQYF. Here the CDR3 DNA reads TGTGCCAGCAGCGAGGACAGCTCCTACGAGCAGTACTTC. The chain is built from TRBV5-4 and TRBJ2-7; D possibly corresponds to TRBD1 (6 bases). The germline CDR1 and CDR2 sequences are SGHNT and YYREEE (reference sequence). Trimming pared 4 bases from V and 0 bases from J, leaving 8 bases between. This CDR3 comprises 13 residues.

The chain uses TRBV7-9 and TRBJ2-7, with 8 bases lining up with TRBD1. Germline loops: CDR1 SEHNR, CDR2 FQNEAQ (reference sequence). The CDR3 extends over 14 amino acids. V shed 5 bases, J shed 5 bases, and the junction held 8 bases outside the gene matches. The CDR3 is CASSHWDRPHEQYF. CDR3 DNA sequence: TGTGCCAGCAGCCACTGGGACAGGCCTCACGAGCAGTACTTC.

The CDR3 here is CACPGTGHEQYF. The CDR3 region has the DNA TGCGCGTGTCCGGGGACAGGGCACGAGCAGTACTTC. The rearrangement links TRBV4-3 to TRBJ2-7; 9 bases match TRBD1. The germline V gene encodes CDR1 LGHNA and CDR2 YSLEER. The length of the CDR3 is 12 residues.

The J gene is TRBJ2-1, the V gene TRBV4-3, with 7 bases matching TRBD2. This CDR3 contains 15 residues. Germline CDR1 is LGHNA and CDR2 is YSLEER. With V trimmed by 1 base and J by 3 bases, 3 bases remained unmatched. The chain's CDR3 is CASSQGLAVYNEQFF. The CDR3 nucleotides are TGCGCCAGCAGCCAAGGGCTAGCGGTCTACAATGAGCAGTTCTTC.